A selection of T cell receptor beta chains follows, all from one sample in a study of T cells in lung cancer brain metastases. TCRdb's table, derived via immunoSEQ multiplex PCR, lists solely in-frame clones and lacks some. The sample shows roughly 5,000 clones, roughly 84% of them seen only once. The specimen was tumor tissue from the primary lung tumor. Every receptor here comes from a woman in her fifties or sixties with non-small cell lung cancer. Both conserved end residues are part of each CDR3. Fields, in order: D gene, J gene, V gene, clone size, CDR3 DNA, CDR3 protein. D genes are given only for firm matches. A row's size may be missing; if present it is once, few, many or a size class.

>.|TRBJ1-4|TRBV7-9|.
TGTGCCAGCAGCTGGACAACAACTAATGAAAAACTGTTTTTT
CASSWTTTNEKLFF
>TRBD1|TRBJ2-3|TRBV5-6|.
TGTGCCAGCAGCCCCGGGACAGGGAGGACAGATACGCAGTATTTT
CASSPGTGRTDTQYF
>TRBD1|TRBJ1-6|TRBV4-1|.
TGCGCCAGCAGCAACCGGGACAGGGGTTCACCCCTCCACTTT
CASSNRDRGSPLHF
>.|TRBJ2-7|TRBV7-7|.
TGTGCTAGCAGCCCGGAGGGATTACCTTACGAGCAGTACTTC
CASSPEGLPYEQYF
>.|TRBJ1-2|TRBV11-2|.
TGTGCCAGCAGCGCGCAGACGGGGACTGGTTACACCTTC
CASSAQTGTGYTF
>.|TRBJ1-5|TRBV27|once
TGTGCCAGCAGTTTATGGAGGGGTCAGCCCCAGCATTTT
CASSLWRGQPQHF
>TRBD2|TRBJ2-1|TRBV10-2|.
TGCGCCACCCTCGGGACTAGCGGGACCAATGAGCAGTTCTTC
CATLGTSGTNEQFF
>TRBD2|TRBJ2-5|TRBV10-3|.
TGTGCCATCAGTGATCCTAGCGGGGGGCCCCGGGAGACCCAGTACTTC
CAISDPSGGPRETQYF
>TRBD1|TRBJ1-3|TRBV10-2|.
TGCGCCAGCAGAGGGGACAGCGCTACAAACACCATATATTTT
CASRGDSATNTIYF
>.|TRBJ1-1|TRBV5-1|once
TGCGCCAGCAGCTTATGGTCTCCAGGGAGTACTGAAGCTTTCTTT
CASSLWSPGSTEAFF
>.|TRBJ2-3|TRBV27|.
TGTGCCAGCAGTTTATCGAGGGGCGGTACGCAGTATTTT
CASSLSRGGTQYF
>.|TRBJ2-7|TRBV4-2|.
TGTGCCAGCAGCCAAGGGGTCGGGAGATACGAGCAGTACTTC
CASSQGVGRYEQYF
>.|TRBJ2-7|TRBV27|.
TGTGCCAGCAGTTTATTGGGCCCAGGGGTACCCTACGAGCAGTACTTC
CASSLLGPGVPYEQYF
>.|TRBJ1-1|TRBV19|.
TGTGCCAGTAGTATGGGGGGAGAGTGGACTGAAGCTTTCTTT
CASSMGGEWTEAFF
>TRBD1|TRBJ2-7|TRBV5-1|few
TGCGCCAGCAGTACGGACAGGGCAATGTCCGAGCAGTACTTC
CASSTDRAMSEQYF
>.|TRBJ1-3|TRBV11-2|few
TGTGCCAGCAGTTTGCCAGGAAGTGGAAACACCATATATTTT
CASSLPGSGNTIYF
>.|TRBJ2-7|TRBV7-2|once
TGTGCCAGCAGCTTAAGCCTTAATGGGCAGTACTTC
CASSLSLNGQYF
>.|TRBJ1-2|TRBV30|.
TGTGCCTGGACTCCCAGGGTAGAGGGCTACACCTTC
CAWTPRVEGYTF
>.|TRBJ1-6|TRBV11-2|.
TGTGCCAGCAGCTTATTCGCAGGGAGGGATAATTCACCCCTCCACTTT
CASSLFAGRDNSPLHF
>TRBD1|TRBJ2-7|TRBV2|few
TGTGCCAGCGGCGCCCCGGGACAGGGAGTGTATGAGCAGTACTTC
CASGAPGQGVYEQYF
>.|TRBJ2-7|TRBV5-4|.
TGTGCCAGCAGCTTCCAGGGGGGATTCTCCTACGAGCAGTACTTC
CASSFQGGFSYEQYF
>.|TRBJ2-3|TRBV29-1|.
TGCAGCGTTGATACAGGCACAGATACGCAGTATTTT
CSVDTGTDTQYF
>TRBD1|TRBJ2-1|TRBV6-6|.
TGTGCCAGCAGGGACAGGGGGTACAATGAGCAGTTCTTC
CASRDRGYNEQFF
>.|TRBJ2-3|TRBV11-2|.
TGTGCCAGCAGCCCGGAATTTATCACGCAGTATTTT
CASSPEFITQYF
>TRBD1|TRBJ2-5|TRBV19|.
TGTGCCAGTAGTATGTTGCCGGGACAGACCTCACAAGAGACCCAGTACTTC
CASSMLPGQTSQETQYF
>.|TRBJ1-6|TRBV9|.
TGTGCCAGCATCCCTGGCAGAGAGAATTCACCCCTCCACTTT
CASIPGRENSPLHF
>TRBD1|TRBJ2-5|TRBV5-1|.
TGCGCCAGCAGCGCGACAGGGGGACGGGAGACCCAGTACTTC
CASSATGGRETQYF
>TRBD2|TRBJ2-1|TRBV6-1|.
TGTGCCAGCAGTGAACATGGCGGGGGGTCCTACAATGAGCAGTTCTTC
CASSEHGGGSYNEQFF
>.|TRBJ2-1|TRBV28|.
TGTGCCAGCAGTTTCGCGGACAATGAGCAGTTCTTC
CASSFADNEQFF
>TRBD1|TRBJ1-3|TRBV5-6|once
TGTGCCAGCAGCTTGGTGAGGGGGCTGGGAAACATCATATATTTT
CASSLVRGLGNIIYF
>TRBD1|TRBJ1-6|TRBV27|.
TGTGCCAGCAGTTCTCAATTGGGGACAGGGCCATCCCTCCACTTT
CASSSQLGTGPSLHF
>TRBD2|TRBJ2-7|TRBV5-1|.
TGCGCCAGCAGCTCAGGACTAGCGGGAGCCCTAGGCGAGCAGTACTTC
CASSSGLAGALGEQYF